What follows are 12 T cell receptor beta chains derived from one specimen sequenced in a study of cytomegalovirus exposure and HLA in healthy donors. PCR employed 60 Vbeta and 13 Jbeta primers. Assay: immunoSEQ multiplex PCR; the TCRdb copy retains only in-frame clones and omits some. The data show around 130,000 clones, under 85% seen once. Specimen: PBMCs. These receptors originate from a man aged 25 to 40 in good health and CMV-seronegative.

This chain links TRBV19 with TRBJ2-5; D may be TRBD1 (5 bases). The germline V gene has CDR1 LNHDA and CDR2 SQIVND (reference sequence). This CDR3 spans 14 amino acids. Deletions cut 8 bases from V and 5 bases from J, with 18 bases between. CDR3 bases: TGTGCCAGTTCTAAGGGGTATGGTGGGGAGACCCAGTACTTC. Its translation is CASSKGYGGETQYF.

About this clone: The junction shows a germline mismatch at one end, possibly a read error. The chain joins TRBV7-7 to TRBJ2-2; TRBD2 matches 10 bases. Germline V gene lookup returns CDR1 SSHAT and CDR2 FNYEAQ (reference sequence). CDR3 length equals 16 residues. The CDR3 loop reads CASSPLAGADTGELFF. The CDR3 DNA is TGTGCTAGCAGCCCCCTAGCGGGGGCGGACACCGGGGAGCTGTTTTTT.

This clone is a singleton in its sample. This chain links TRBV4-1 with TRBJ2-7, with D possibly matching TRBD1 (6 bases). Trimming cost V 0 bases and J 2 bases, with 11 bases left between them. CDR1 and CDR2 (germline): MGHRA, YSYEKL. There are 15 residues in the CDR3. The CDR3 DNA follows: TGCGCCAGCAGCCAAGATCACGGACAGACCTACGAGCAGTACTTC. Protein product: CASSQDHGQTYEQYF.

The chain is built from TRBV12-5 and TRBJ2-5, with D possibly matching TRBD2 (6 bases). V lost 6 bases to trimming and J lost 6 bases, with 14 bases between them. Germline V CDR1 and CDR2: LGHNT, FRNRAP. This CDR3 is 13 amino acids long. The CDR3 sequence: CASGPTGGQTQYF. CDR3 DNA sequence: TGTGCTAGTGGCCCGACCGGAGGGCAGACCCAGTACTTC.

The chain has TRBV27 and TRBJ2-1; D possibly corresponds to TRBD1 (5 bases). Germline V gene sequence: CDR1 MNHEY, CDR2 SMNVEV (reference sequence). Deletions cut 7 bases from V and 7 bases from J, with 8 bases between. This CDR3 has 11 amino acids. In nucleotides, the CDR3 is TGTGCCAGCACTCGACAGAATGAGCAGTTCTTC. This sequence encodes CASTRQNEQFF.

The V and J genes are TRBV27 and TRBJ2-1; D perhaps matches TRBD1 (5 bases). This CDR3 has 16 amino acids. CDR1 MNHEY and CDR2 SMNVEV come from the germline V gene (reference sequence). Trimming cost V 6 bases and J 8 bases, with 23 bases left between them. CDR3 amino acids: CASSANTLQVTDEQFF. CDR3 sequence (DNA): TGTGCCAGCAGCGCCAACACCTTACAGGTCACAGATGAGCAGTTCTTC.

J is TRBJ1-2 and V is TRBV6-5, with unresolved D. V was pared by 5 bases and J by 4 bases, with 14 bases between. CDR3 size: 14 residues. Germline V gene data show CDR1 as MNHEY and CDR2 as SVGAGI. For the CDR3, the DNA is TGTGCCAGCAGTCACAGAGTGAACGTCTATGGCTACACCTTC. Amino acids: CASSHRVNVYGYTF.

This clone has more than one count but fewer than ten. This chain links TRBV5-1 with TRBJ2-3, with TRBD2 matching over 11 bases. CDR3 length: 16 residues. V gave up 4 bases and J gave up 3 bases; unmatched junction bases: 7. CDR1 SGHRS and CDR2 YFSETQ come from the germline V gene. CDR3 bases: TGCGCCAGCAGCCCGCTAGCGGGGGGCGGGACAGATACGCAGTATTTT. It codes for CASSPLAGGGTDTQYF.

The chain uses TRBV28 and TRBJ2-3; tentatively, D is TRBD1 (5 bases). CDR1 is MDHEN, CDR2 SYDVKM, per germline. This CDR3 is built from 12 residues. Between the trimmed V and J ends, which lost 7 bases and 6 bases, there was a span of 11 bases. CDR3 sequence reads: CASTTQGDTQYF. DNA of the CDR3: TGTGCCAGCACCACCCAGGGCGATACGCAGTATTTT.

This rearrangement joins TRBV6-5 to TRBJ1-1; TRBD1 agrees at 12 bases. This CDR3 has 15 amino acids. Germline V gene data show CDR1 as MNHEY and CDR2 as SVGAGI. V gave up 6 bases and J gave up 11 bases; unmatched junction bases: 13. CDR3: CASRRGGGQGARAFF. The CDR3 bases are TGTGCCAGCAGAAGAGGGGGGGGACAGGGGGCGCGGGCTTTCTTT.

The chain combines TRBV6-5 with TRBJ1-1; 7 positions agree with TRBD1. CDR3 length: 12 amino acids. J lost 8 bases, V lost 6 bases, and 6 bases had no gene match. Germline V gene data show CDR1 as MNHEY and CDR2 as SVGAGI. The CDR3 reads CASSRDRVEAFF. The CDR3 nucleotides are TGTGCCAGCAGCCGCGACAGGGTGGAAGCTTTCTTT.

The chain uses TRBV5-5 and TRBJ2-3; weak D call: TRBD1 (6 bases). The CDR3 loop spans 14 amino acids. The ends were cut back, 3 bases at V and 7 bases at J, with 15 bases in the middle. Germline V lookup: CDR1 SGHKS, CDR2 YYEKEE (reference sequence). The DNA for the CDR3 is TGTGCCAGCAGCTCACAGGGTCTCACGAATACGCAGTATTTT. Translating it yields CASSSQGLTNTQYF.